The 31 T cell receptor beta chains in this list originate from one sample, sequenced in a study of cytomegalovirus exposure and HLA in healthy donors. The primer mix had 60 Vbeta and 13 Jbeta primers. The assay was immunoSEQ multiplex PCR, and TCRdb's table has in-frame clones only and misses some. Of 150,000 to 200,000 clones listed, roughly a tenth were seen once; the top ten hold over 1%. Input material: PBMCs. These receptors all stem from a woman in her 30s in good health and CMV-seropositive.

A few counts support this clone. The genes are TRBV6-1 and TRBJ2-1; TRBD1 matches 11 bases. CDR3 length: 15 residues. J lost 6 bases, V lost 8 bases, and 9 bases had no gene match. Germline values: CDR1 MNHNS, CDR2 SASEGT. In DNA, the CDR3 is TGTGCCAGCTCACGTCAGGGACAGGGGGGCAATGAGCAGTTCTTC. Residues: CASSRQGQGGNEQFF.

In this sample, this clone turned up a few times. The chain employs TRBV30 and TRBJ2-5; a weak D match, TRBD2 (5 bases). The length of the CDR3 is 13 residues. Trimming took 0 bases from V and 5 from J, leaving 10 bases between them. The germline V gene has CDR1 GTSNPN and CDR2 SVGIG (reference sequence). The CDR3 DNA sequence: TGTGCCTGGAGTGTGGGTAGCGTGGAGACCCAGTACTTC. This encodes CAWSVGSVETQYF.

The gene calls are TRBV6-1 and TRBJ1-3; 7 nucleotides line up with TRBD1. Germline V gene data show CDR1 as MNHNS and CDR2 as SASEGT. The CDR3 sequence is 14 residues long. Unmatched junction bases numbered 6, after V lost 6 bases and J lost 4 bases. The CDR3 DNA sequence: TGTGCCAGCAGCCCAACAGGGGAGGGAAACACCATATATTTT. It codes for CASSPTGEGNTIYF.

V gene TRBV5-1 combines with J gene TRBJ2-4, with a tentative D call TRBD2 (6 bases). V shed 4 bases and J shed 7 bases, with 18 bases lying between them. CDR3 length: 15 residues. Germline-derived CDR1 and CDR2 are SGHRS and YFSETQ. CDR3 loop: CASSPDGGLDNIQYF. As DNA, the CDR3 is TGCGCCAGCAGCCCGGACGGGGGATTGGATAACATTCAGTACTTC. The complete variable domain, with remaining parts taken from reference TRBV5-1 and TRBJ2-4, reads KAGVTQTPRYLIKTRGQQVTLSCSPISGHRSVSWYQQTPGQGLQFLFEYFSETQRNKGNFPGRFSGRQFSNSRSEMNVSTLELGDSALYLCASSPDGGLDNIQYFGAGTRLSVL.

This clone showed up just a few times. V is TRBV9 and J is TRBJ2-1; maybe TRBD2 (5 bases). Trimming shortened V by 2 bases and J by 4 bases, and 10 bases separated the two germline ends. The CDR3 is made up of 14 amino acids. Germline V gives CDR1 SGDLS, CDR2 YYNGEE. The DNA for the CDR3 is TGTGCCAGCAGCGTCGTTACTAGTTACAATGAGCAGTTCTTC. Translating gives CASSVVTSYNEQFF.

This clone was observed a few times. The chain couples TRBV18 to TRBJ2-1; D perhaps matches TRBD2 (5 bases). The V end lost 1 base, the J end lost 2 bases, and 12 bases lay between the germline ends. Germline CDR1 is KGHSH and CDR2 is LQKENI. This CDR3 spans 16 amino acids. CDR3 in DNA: TGTGCCAGCTCACCACTCTCCCGGGAAACCTACAATGAGCAGTTCTTC. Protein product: CASSPLSRETYNEQFF.

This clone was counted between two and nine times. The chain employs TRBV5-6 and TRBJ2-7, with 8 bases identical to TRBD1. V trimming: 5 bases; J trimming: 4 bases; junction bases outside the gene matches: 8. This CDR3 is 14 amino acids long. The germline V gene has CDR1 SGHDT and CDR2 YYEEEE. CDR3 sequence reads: CASSYGTGDYEQYF. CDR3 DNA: TGTGCCAGCAGTTACGGGACAGGAGATTACGAGCAGTACTTC.

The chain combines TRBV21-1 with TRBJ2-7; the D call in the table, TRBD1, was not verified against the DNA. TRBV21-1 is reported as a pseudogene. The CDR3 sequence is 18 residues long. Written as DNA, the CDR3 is TGTGCCAGCAGCAAAAAAAAACCCCTGTCAGGGATCTCCTACGAGCAGTACTTC. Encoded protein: CASSKKKPLSGISYEQYF.

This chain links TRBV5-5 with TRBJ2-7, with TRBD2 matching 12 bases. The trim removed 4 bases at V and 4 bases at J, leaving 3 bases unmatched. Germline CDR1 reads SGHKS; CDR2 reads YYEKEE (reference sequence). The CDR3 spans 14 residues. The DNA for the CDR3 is TGTGCCAGCAGCCCTAGCGGGAGGGCGTACGAGCAGTACTTC. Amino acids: CASSPSGRAYEQYF.

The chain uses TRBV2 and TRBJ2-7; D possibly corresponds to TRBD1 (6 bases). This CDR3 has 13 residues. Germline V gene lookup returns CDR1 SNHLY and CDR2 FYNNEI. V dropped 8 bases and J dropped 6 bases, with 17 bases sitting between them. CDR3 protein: CASQTGQIGEQYF. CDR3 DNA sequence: TGTGCCAGCCAAACCGGACAGATTGGCGAGCAGTACTTC.

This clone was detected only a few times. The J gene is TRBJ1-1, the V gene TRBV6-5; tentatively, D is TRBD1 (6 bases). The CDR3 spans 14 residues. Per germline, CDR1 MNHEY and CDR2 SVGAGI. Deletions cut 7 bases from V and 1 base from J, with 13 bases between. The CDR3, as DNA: TGTGCCAGCAATTCCTACAGGGAGAACACTGAAGCTTTCTTT. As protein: CASNSYRENTEAFF.

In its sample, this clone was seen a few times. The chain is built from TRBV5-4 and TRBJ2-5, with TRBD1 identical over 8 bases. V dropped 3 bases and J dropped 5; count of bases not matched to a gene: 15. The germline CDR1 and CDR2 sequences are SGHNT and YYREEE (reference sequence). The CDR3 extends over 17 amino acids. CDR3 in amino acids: CASSSEHDRGGRETQYF. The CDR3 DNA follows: TGTGCCAGCAGCTCTGAACATGACAGGGGAGGTCGGGAGACCCAGTACTTC.

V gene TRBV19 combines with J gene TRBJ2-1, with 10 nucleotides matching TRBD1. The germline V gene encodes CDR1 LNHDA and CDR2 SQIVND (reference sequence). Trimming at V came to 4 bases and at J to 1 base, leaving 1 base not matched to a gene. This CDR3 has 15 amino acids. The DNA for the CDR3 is TGTGCCAGTAGTAGGACAGGGGGGTCCTACAATGAGCAGTTCTTC. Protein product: CASSRTGGSYNEQFF. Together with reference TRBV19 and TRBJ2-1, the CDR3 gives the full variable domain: DGGITQSPKYLFRKEGQNVTLSCEQNLNHDAMYWYRQDPGQGLRLIYYSQIVNDFQKGDIAEGYSVSREKKESFPLTVTSAQKNPTAFYLCASSRTGGSYNEQFFGPGTRLTVL.

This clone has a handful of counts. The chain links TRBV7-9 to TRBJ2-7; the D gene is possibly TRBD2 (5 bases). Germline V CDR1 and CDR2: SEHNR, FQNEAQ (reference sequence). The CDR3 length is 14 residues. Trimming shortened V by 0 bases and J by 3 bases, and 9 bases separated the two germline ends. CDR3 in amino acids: CASSLAGVDYEQYF. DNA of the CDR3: TGTGCCAGCAGCTTAGCGGGAGTGGACTACGAGCAGTACTTC.

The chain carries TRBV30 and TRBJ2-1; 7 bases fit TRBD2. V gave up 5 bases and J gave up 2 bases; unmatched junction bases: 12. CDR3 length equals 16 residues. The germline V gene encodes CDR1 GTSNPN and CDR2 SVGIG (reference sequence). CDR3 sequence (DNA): TGTGCCTGGGATCCCGGACTAGAGGGGCCCTACAATGAGCAGTTCTTC. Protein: CAWDPGLEGPYNEQFF.

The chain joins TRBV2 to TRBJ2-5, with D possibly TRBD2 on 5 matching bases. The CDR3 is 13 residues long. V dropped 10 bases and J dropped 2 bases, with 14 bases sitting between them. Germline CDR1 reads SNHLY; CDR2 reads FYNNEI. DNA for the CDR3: TGTGCCACCACGGGATACTTTCAAGAGACCCAGTACTTC. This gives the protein CATTGYFQETQYF.

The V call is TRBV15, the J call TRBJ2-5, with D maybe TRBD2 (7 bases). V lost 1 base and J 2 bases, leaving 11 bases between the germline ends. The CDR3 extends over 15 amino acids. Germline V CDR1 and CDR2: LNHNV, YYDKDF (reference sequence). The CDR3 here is CATSRGGGLQETQYF. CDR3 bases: TGTGCCACCAGCAGAGGGGGGGGCTTGCAAGAGACCCAGTACTTC. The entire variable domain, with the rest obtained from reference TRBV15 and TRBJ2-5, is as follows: DAMVIQNPRYQVTQFGKPVTLSCSQTLNHNVMYWYQQKSSQAPKLLFHYYDKDFNNEADTPDNFQSRRPNTSFCFLDIRSPGLGDTAMYLCATSRGGGLQETQYFGPGTRLLVL.

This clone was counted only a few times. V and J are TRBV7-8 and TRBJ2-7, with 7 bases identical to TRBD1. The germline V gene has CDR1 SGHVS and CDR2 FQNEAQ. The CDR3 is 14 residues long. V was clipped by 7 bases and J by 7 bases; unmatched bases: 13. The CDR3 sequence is CASKRERGQKEQYF. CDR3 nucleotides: TGTGCCAGCAAAAGAGAGAGGGGGCAAAAAGAGCAGTACTTC.

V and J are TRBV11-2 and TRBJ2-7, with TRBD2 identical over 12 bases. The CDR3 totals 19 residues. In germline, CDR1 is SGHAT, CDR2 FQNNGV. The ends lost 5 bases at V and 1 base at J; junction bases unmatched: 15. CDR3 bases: TGTGCCAGCAGCGAAAGAGGGCTAGCGGGAGGGCCCGGGTCCTACGAGCAGTACTTC. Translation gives CASSERGLAGGPGSYEQYF.

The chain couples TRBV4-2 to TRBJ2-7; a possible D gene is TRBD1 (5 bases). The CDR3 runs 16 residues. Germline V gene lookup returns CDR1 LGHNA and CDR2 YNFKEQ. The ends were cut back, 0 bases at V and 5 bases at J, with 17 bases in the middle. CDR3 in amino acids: CASSQEGRQGGNEQYF. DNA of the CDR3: TGTGCCAGCAGCCAAGAAGGACGGCAGGGTGGCAACGAGCAGTACTTC.

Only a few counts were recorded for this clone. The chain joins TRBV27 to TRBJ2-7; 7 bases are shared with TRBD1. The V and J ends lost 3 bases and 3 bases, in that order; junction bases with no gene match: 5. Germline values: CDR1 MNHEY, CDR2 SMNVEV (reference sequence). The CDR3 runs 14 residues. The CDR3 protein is CASSFIGGRYEQYF. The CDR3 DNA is TGTGCCAGCAGTTTTATAGGGGGCCGCTACGAGCAGTACTTC.

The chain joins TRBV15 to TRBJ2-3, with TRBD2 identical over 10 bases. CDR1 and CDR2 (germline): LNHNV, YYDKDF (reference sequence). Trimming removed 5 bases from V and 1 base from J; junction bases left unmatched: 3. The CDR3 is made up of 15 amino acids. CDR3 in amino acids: CATSQREGGTDTQYF. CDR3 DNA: TGTGCCACCAGCCAGCGGGAGGGGGGCACAGATACGCAGTATTTT.

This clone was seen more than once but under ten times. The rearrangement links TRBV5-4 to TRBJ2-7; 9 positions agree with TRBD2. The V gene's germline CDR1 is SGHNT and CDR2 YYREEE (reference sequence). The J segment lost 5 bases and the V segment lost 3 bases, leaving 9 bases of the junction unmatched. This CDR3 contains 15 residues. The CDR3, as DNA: TGTGCCAGCAGCTACCGTAGCGGGAGTCAAGACGAGCAGTACTTC. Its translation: CASSYRSGSQDEQYF. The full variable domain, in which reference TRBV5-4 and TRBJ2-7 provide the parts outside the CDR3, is ETGVTQSPTHLIKTRGQQVTLRCSSQSGHNTVSWYQQALGQGPQFIFQYYREEENGRGNFPPRFSGLQFPNYSSELNVNALELDDSALYLCASSYRSGSQDEQYFGPGTRLTVT.

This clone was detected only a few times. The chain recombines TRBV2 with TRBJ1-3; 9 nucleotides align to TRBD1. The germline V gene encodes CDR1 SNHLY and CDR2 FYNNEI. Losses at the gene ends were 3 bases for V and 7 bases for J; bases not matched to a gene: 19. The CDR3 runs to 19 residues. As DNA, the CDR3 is TGTGCCAGCAGTGATGATAGAGGACAGGGGTTGATTGGTTCGAACACCATATATTTT. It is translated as CASSDDRGQGLIGSNTIYF.

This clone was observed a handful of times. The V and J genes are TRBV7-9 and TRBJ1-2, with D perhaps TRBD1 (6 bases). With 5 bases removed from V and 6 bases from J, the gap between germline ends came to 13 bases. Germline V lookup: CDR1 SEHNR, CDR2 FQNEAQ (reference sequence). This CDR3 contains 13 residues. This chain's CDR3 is CASSLGGGNGYTF. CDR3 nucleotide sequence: TGTGCCAGCAGCCTGGGGGGGGGCAATGGCTACACCTTC.

CDR3 DNA sequence: TGTGCCAGCAGTGTCAACAGCGGGAGGACCGTCTCCTACGAGCAGTACTTC. Its protein product is CASSVNSGRTVSYEQYF. This chain joins TRBV2 and TRBJ2-7, with 9 bases identical to TRBD2. With V trimmed by 4 bases and J by 0 bases, 10 bases remained unmatched. CDR3 length: 17 residues. The germline gives CDR1 SNHLY, CDR2 FYNNEI.

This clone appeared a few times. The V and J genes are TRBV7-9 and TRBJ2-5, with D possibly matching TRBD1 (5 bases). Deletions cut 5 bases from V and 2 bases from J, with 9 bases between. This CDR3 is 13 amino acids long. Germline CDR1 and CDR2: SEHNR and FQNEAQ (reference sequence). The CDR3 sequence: CASSVREQETQYF. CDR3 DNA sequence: TGTGCCAGCAGCGTCAGGGAACAAGAGACCCAGTACTTC.

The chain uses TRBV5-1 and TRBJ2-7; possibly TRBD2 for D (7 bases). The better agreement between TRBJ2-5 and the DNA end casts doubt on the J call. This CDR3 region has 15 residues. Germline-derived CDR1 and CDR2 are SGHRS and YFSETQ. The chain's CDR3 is CASSLGGGAQETQYF. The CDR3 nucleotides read TGCGCCAGCAGCTTGGGGGGGGGCGCGCAAGAGACCCAGTACTTC.

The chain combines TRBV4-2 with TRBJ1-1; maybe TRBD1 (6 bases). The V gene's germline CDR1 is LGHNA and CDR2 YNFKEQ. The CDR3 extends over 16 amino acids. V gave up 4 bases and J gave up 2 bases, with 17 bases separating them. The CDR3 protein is CASSPTRGGENTEAFF. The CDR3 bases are TGTGCCAGCAGCCCCACCCGAGGGGGGGAAAACACTGAAGCTTTCTTT.

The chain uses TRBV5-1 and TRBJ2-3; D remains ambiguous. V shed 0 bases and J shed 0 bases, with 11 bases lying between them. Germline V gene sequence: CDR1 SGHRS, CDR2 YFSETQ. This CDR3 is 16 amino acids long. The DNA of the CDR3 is TGCGCCAGCAGCTTGGTTGCGAGCCGTAGCACAGATACGCAGTATTTT. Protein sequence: CASSLVASRSTDTQYF.

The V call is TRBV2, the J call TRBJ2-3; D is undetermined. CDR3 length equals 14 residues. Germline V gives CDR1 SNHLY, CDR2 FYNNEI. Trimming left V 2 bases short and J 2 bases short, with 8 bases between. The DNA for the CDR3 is TGTGCCAGCAGTGAAATCCTGGCCACAGATACGCAGTATTTT. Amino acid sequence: CASSEILATDTQYF.